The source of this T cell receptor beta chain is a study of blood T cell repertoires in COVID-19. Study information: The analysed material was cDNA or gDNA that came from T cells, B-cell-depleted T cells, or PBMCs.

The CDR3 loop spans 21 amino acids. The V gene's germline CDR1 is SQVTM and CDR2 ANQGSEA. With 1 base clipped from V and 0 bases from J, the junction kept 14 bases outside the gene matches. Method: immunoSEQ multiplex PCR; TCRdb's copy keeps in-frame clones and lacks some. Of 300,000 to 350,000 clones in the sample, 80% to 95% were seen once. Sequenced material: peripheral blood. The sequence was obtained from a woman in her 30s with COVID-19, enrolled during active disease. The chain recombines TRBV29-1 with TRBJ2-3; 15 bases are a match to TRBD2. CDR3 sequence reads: CSVEGVQGTSGRNTSTDTQYF. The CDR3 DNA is TGCAGCGTTGAAGGGGTTCAGGGGACTAGCGGGAGGAACACTAGCACAGATACGCAGTATTTT.